This T cell receptor (beta chain) was identified in a study of T-cell memory formation after mild COVID-19 listed by TCRdb under 2021. Background on the whole study: Most TCR sequence clusters were specific to one of the two donors. Longitudinal TCRalpha and TCRbeta repertoire sequencing tracked T-cell clones expanding and contracting after mild COVID-19 in two donors. Two young, previously healthy adult volunteers, one female and one male, were included in the cohort. Study-wide findings and limitations: Some responding clones were detected in pre-infection memory, suggesting pre-existing cross-reactive memory T cells joined the SARS-CoV-2 response. Balanced CD4/CD8 phenotypes were observed for clones contracting from day 15 to 85, whereas a bias towards CD4+ was observed for a second wave of clones expanding from day 15 to 37. The second-wave clones that peaked on day 37 were not confirmed to be SARS-CoV-2 specific. Only a couple of mild cases were covered by the study, and larger cohorts that include severe cases with pre-infection samples were considered necessary. Contracting CD4+ clones were located mainly in the CM and EM memory subsets, whereas CD8+ clones were found to be enriched in EMRA.

The listed sequencing device is Illumina NovaSeq 6000. cDNA libraries for TCRalpha and TCRbeta were prepared by 5'RACE using constant-segment primers, with sample barcodes and unique molecular identifiers added. Trizol reagent was used to extract RNA from every sample. Libraries were amplified in two PCR steps, with a second sample barcode and Illumina TruSeq adapters added in the second step. The libraries were sequenced on an Illumina NovaSeq using 2 x 150 bp paired-end reads. The study's processing was this. The reads were demultiplexed and collapsed into UMI-guided consensus sequences using migec v1.2.7. Using mixcr v2.1.11, the UMI consensuses were aligned to TRA and TRB V and J templates and assembled into clonotypes. Clonotypes were classified as expanded or contracted when called significant by both edgeR and NoisET, with noise models trained on biological replicates. edgeR calls used a false discovery rate-adjusted p below 0.01 and a log2 fold-change threshold of 1. As an exploratory analysis of dynamics, max-normalized trajectories of the 1000 most abundant clonotypes were examined with PCA combined with hierarchical clustering. Separately sequenced CD4+ and CD8+ repertoires were used to assign the CD4 or CD8 phenotype of responding clones. In-frame beta chains were kept once TCRdb had trimmed the public reads at Q25 with fastp and called clones with MiXCR. Duplicate CDR3 protein sequences are folded into a single record with the most common DNA and genes. These V and J calls rely on TCRdb rather than the paper's analysis. This sample holds about 240,000 distinct CDR3 sequences; roughly 10% were observed only once. The leading ten clones occupy roughly a fifth of the sample.

PBMCs were isolated by Ficoll-Paque density gradient centrifugation. At least ten counts were recorded for this clonotype. The target of this receptor is not known. Per-base qualities were not stored, and no clone one base away is much larger. Sequenced material: PBMCs or a T cell subset sorted from them (not recorded which). This clonotype originated in a man aged 18 to 29 who had mild COVID-19 (a few samples of this study predate the infection). The sample titles of this study are shuffled in the database, so cell type and time point are left out; the donor was told from shared clones.

The DNA is as follows: TGTGCCAGCAGCCCCCGCGGGGGGCTATACAATGAGCAGTTCTTC. The resulting protein is CASSPRGGLYNEQFF. The chain is made from TRBV7-3 and TRBJ2-1, with 8 bases aligning to TRBD2. From the cysteine up to the phenylalanine, the CDR3 has a length of 15 residues. Of all the DNA, just the CDR3 is kept, 45 bases in frame from base 1. V is pruned by 5 bases and J by 4 bases, leaving 7 bases of the junction without a gene match. Sequences SGHTA (CDR1) and FQGTGA (CDR2) are obtained from the germline V gene.